This TCR beta chain was sequenced in a study of T cells in Graves' hyperthyroidism and ophthalmopathy. On the study more broadly: Initial diagnosis, before any treatment, was when peripheral blood was collected. The study's findings and limits: Among thyroid clonotypes expanded above 0.001, most also appeared in blood.

RNA transcripts were the template for amplifying TCR beta CDR3 regions. The HTBI primer set drove a first-round RT-PCR of the TCR CDR3. TCRdb itself ran the multiplex PCR reads through MiXCR, one entry per CDR3 protein. The sample includes over 350,000 distinct CDR3 sequences, more than 12% of them seen just once. The sample holds many counts of this clonotype. Its antigen is currently unknown. Trimming took 6 bases from V and 5 from J, leaving 23 bases between them. The CDR3 is 17 residues long. Per germline, CDR1 SEHNR and CDR2 FQNEAQ (reference sequence). The sample was blood. The sequence was collected from a man over 45 with Graves' ophthalmopathy. J is TRBJ1-5 and V is TRBV7-9; D might be TRBD1 (5 bases). The CDR3: CASSSGSRGSKDQPQHF. CDR3 in DNA: TGTGCCAGCAGTTCCGGGTCAAGGGGATCGAAGGATCAGCCCCAGCATTTT.